One sample yielded the 32 T cell receptor beta chains listed below, sequenced in a study of persistence of HIV-infected CD4 T cells. The antigens of these receptors remain unknown. Lysates of CMV-infected fibroblasts at 9 to 10 ug/mL stimulated these cells. Sorted nonresponding memory CD4+ T cells were CD40L-negative, CD69-negative, CD45RO-high. This was the immunoSEQ version 4 assay in survey mode. The method was immunoSEQ multiplex PCR; TCRdb's version includes in-frame clones alone and lacks a portion of them. The sample holds roughly 30,000 clones, roughly four fifths seen once. The sequences come from CD4+ T cells sorted from PBMCs after roughly 17-hour stimulation, collected from a patient who received antiretroviral therapy. Receptors were obtained from an adult man with HIV who was CMV-seropositive.

This sequence joins TRBV14 and TRBJ1-3; no reliable D call. The CDR3 totals 15 residues. In germline, CDR1 is SGHDN, CDR2 FVKESK. V dropped 1 base and J dropped 4 bases, with 11 bases sitting between them. This chain's CDR3 is CASSQGWVAGNTIYF. Here the CDR3 DNA reads TGTGCCAGCAGCCAAGGCTGGGTAGCCGGAAACACCATATATTTT. The variable domain in full, with the rest retrieved from reference TRBV14 and TRBJ1-3, is EAGVTQFPSHSVIEKGQTVTLRCDPISGHDNLYWYRRVMGKEIKFLLHFVKESKQDESGMPNNRFLAERTGGTYSTLKVQPAELEDSGVYFCASSQGWVAGNTIYFGEGSWLTVV.

The J gene is TRBJ1-4, the V gene TRBV7-9, with D tentatively TRBD1 (5 bases). The CDR3 is 15 amino acids. V was cut by 6 bases and J by 6 bases, with 17 bases left in between. Germline V gene sequence: CDR1 SEHNR, CDR2 FQNEAQ (reference sequence). CDR3 nucleotide sequence: TGTGCCAGCAGAAATACAGGCCCCGGGTATGAAAAACTGTTTTTT. It yields the protein CASRNTGPGYEKLFF. Using reference TRBV7-9 and TRBJ1-4 for the parts outside the CDR3, the full variable domain is DTGVSQNPRHKITKRGQNVTFRCDPISEHNRLYWYRQTLGQGPEFLTYFQNEAQLEKSRLLSDRFSAERPKGSFSTLEIQRTEQGDSAMYLCASRNTGPGYEKLFFGSGTQLSVL.

The genes are TRBV24-1 and TRBJ2-7; D may be TRBD2 (6 bases). This CDR3 region has 14 residues. CDR1 KGHDR and CDR2 SFDVKD come from the germline V gene. V lost 7 bases, J lost 6 bases, and 18 bases lay in between. The CDR3 sequence: CATSRGASSGEQYF. The CDR3 DNA is TGTGCCACCAGCCGCGGGGCCAGTTCAGGCGAGCAGTACTTC.

The CDR3 sequence: CASSAGQGYYEQYF. The CDR3 DNA sequence: TGCGCCAGCAGCGCCGGACAGGGATACTACGAGCAGTACTTC. V is TRBV5-1 and J is TRBJ2-7, with 8 bases identical to TRBD1. CDR1 and CDR2 from the germline V gene are SGHRS and YFSETQ. V was pared by 4 bases and J by 3 bases, with 6 bases of the junction left unmatched. The CDR3 spans 14 residues.

V and J are TRBV6-5 and TRBJ1-2; D remains unclear. The V end lost 5 bases, the J end lost 3 bases, and 10 bases lay between the germline ends. CDR3 length: 13 residues. Germline V CDR1 and CDR2: MNHEY, SVGAGI. CDR3 sequence: CASSLHEDYGYTF. Written as DNA, the CDR3 is TGTGCCAGCAGTCTCCATGAGGACTATGGCTACACCTTC.

This clone occurred once. The chain carries TRBV4-2 and TRBJ2-3, with D tentatively TRBD2 (7 bases). CDR3 length equals 15 residues. V was trimmed by 4 bases and J by 5 bases, leaving 16 bases between them. From germline, CDR1 is LGHNA and CDR2 YNFKEQ. The CDR3 protein is CASSLKGGSRDTQYF. The CDR3 DNA is TGTGCCAGCAGCCTTAAGGGGGGGAGTAGAGATACGCAGTATTTT.

The J gene is TRBJ2-3, the V gene TRBV18; 8 positions match TRBD1. The germline CDR1 and CDR2 sequences are KGHSH and LQKENI. V lost 6 bases and J lost 2; bases outside the gene matches: 4. The CDR3 totals 14 residues. In DNA, the CDR3 is TGTGCCAGCTCTCGGACAGGGCTCACAGATACGCAGTATTTT. Residues: CASSRTGLTDTQYF.

The rearrangement uses TRBV23-1 and TRBJ1-2; D gene uncertain. TRBV23-1 counts as an open reading frame of uncertain function. Trimming pared 4 bases from V and 3 bases from J, leaving 12 bases between. The CDR3 loop spans 14 amino acids. The CDR3 reads CASSPRTWDYGYTF. In DNA form, the CDR3 reads TGCGCCAGCAGTCCTAGGACGTGGGACTATGGCTACACCTTC.

The V gene is TRBV28, the J gene TRBJ2-4; D uncertain. This CDR3 spans 11 amino acids. Trimming shortened V by 2 bases and J by 4 bases, and 0 bases separated the two germline ends. Germline CDR1 is MDHEN and CDR2 is SYDVKM. This CDR3 reads CASSLKNIQYF. CDR3 in DNA: TGTGCCAGCAGTTTAAAAAACATTCAGTACTTC.

The V call is TRBV9, the J call TRBJ2-1; 14 bases align to TRBD2. CDR3 size: 18 residues. Germline lookup yields CDR1 SGDLS and CDR2 YYNGEE. Trimming at V came to 2 bases and at J to 5 bases, leaving 9 bases not matched to a gene. The CDR3 sequence is CASSVQTSGGALNNEQFF. In nucleotides, the CDR3 is TGTGCCAGCAGCGTCCAGACTAGCGGGGGGGCCTTAAACAATGAGCAGTTCTTC. Full variable domain (rest looked up from reference TRBV9 and TRBJ2-1): DSGVTQTPKHLITATGQRVTLRCSPRSGDLSVYWYQQSLDQGLQFLIQYYNGEERAKGNILERFSAQQFPDLHSELNLSSLELGDSALYFCASSVQTSGGALNNEQFFGPGTRLTVL.

This chain joins TRBV7-9 and TRBJ2-7; D possibly corresponds to TRBD1 (6 bases). V was cut by 1 base and J by 1 base, with 20 bases left in between. The germline V gene encodes CDR1 SEHNR and CDR2 FQNEAQ (reference sequence). The CDR3 runs to 18 residues. CDR3: CASSLDRRGGRGSYEQYF. CDR3 nucleotides: TGTGCCAGCAGCTTAGATAGGCGTGGGGGAAGGGGGTCCTACGAGCAGTACTTC. The whole variable domain, remainder taken from reference TRBV7-9 and TRBJ2-7, is DTGVSQNPRHKITKRGQNVTFRCDPISEHNRLYWYRQTLGQGPEFLTYFQNEAQLEKSRLLSDRFSAERPKGSFSTLEIQRTEQGDSAMYLCASSLDRRGGRGSYEQYFGPGTRLTVT.

This rearrangement joins TRBV28 to TRBJ1-4; a weak D match, TRBD1 (5 bases). CDR1 is MDHEN and CDR2 is SYDVKM in the germline V gene. V shed 2 bases and J shed 8 bases, with 15 bases lying between them. This CDR3 spans 15 amino acids. The CDR3 DNA reads TGTGCCAGCAGTTTAAGAGCAGGGACGGGGGAAAAACTGTTTTTT. Translation: CASSLRAGTGEKLFF. The whole variable domain, filled in from reference TRBV28 and TRBJ1-4, reads DVKVTQSSRYLVKRTGEKVFLECVQDMDHENMFWYRQDPGLGLRLIYFSYDVKMKEKGDIPEGYSVSREKKERFSLILESASTNQTSMYLCASSLRAGTGEKLFFGSGTQLSVL.

The rearrangement links TRBV5-1 to TRBJ2-1; 7 nucleotides match TRBD1. The CDR3 is 15 residues long. V was pared by 4 bases and J by 4 bases, with 8 bases of the junction left unmatched. Germline values: CDR1 SGHRS, CDR2 YFSETQ. CDR3 amino acids: CASSLRQGSYNEQFF. CDR3 in DNA: TGCGCCAGCAGCCTTCGACAGGGAAGTTACAATGAGCAGTTCTTC.

The chain recombines TRBV5-1 with TRBJ2-5; 7 positions match TRBD2. V dropped 4 bases and J dropped 8; count of bases not matched to a gene: 14. The CDR3 has 15 residues. Per germline, CDR1 SGHRS and CDR2 YFSETQ. CDR3 nucleotides: TGCGCCAGCAGCCCCACGGATTTCGGGGGGAACACCCAGTACTTC. As protein: CASSPTDFGGNTQYF.

In this sample, this clone turned up a few times. V is TRBV19 and J is TRBJ2-7; D is perhaps TRBD1 or TRBD2 (7 bases each). The CDR3 runs to 13 residues. The V end was cut by 10 bases, the J end by 3 bases, with 16 bases between. CDR1 is LNHDA and CDR2 is SQIVND in the germline V gene (reference sequence). CDR3 bases: TGTGCCACCCAATCCAGGGGGGGCTACGAGCAGTACTTC. Translating gives CATQSRGGYEQYF.

The genes are TRBV28 and TRBJ2-5; unclear D gene. V dropped 2 bases and J dropped 7 bases, with 11 bases sitting between them. Looked up from germline, CDR1 is MDHEN and CDR2 is SYDVKM. CDR3 length: 13 residues. The CDR3 DNA reads TGTGCCAGCAGTTTAGAGAGCTACTCGACCCAGTACTTC. Amino acids: CASSLESYSTQYF.

The genes are TRBV2 and TRBJ1-4; a weak D match, TRBD1 (5 bases). The germline CDR1 and CDR2 sequences are SNHLY and FYNNEI. CDR3 length: 14 residues. V was shortened by 6 bases and J by 3 bases, with 11 bases between the two germline ends. CDR3 in amino acids: CASRTGTSNEKLFF. Written as DNA, the CDR3 is TGTGCCAGCAGGACCGGGACTTCTAATGAAAAACTGTTTTTT.

The J gene is TRBJ1-2, the V gene TRBV5-1, with 7 bases lining up with TRBD1. CDR3 length: 15 residues. J was trimmed by 2 bases and V by 0 bases; bases with no gene match: 4. Germline V lookup: CDR1 SGHRS, CDR2 YFSETQ. CDR3 DNA: TGCGCCAGCAGCTTGGGGACGGGACAGAACTATGGCTACACCTTC. The encoded protein is CASSLGTGQNYGYTF.

V usage is TRBV5-1 and J usage is TRBJ1-4, with TRBD1 identical over 8 bases. Germline lookup yields CDR1 SGHRS and CDR2 YFSETQ. Trimming took 4 bases from V and 2 from J; bases not matched to a gene: 7. CDR3 length: 16 amino acids. The CDR3, as DNA: TGCGCCAGCAGCAAAGGACAGGGAGGCACTAATGAAAAACTGTTTTTT. Translating gives CASSKGQGGTNEKLFF.

The rearrangement joins TRBV28 to TRBJ1-1; 7 bases match TRBD1. V was clipped by 8 bases and J by 10 bases; unmatched bases: 19. The germline CDR1 and CDR2 sequences are MDHEN and SYDVKM. This CDR3 is 15 amino acids long. The DNA for the CDR3 is TGTGCCAGCCGACTCCTAGGCCCAGGGGGAGAAGGAGCTTTCTTT. Amino acid sequence: CASRLLGPGGEGAFF. The variable domain in full, with the rest retrieved from reference TRBV28 and TRBJ1-1, is DVKVTQSSRYLVKRTGEKVFLECVQDMDHENMFWYRQDPGLGLRLIYFSYDVKMKEKGDIPEGYSVSREKKERFSLILESASTNQTSMYLCASRLLGPGGEGAFFGQGTRLTVV.

This rearrangement joins TRBV7-2 to TRBJ1-6, with D hard to call. Trimming left V 1 base short and J 8 bases short, with 6 bases between. The germline V gene encodes CDR1 SGHTA and CDR2 FQGNSA. The CDR3 is made up of 13 amino acids. The CDR3 DNA sequence: TGTGCCAGCAGCTTAGGATGGGATTCACCCCTCCACTTT. It is translated as CASSLGWDSPLHF.

CDR3 nucleotides: TGTGCCAGCAGCCCGGTCAGAACCACTAGCACAGATACGCAGTATTTT. Translation gives CASSPVRTTSTDTQYF. This chain uses TRBV3-1 (or the pseudogene TRBV3-2) with TRBJ2-3; no definite D call. V lost 4 bases and J 0 bases, leaving 14 bases between the germline ends. Germline-derived CDR1 and CDR2 are LGHDT and YNNKEL (reference sequence). There are 16 residues in the CDR3.

V gene TRBV7-7 combines with J gene TRBJ2-3; perhaps TRBD2 as D (5 bases). The CDR3 is 15 amino acids. Germline V CDR1 and CDR2: SSHAT, FNYEAQ (reference sequence). Trimming left V 5 bases short and J 1 base short, with 13 bases between. CDR3 sequence reads: CASSPGLVRTDTQYF. The CDR3 nucleotides read TGTGCCAGCAGCCCCGGACTTGTTCGCACAGATACGCAGTATTTT.

This chain connects TRBV6-1 to TRBJ1-4; D is ambiguous. The germline gives CDR1 MNHNS, CDR2 SASEGT. V was pared by 1 base and J by 8 bases, with 11 bases between. The CDR3 is 14 residues long. The CDR3 DNA reads TGTGCCAGCAGTGAAGTAGCAGTATCCGAAAAACTGTTTTTT. It encodes CASSEVAVSEKLFF.

The J gene is TRBJ1-5, the V gene TRBV6-6; D uncertain. CDR1 and CDR2 from the germline V gene are MNHNY and SVGAGI (reference sequence). The CDR3 sequence is 16 residues long. Deletions cut 1 base from V and 2 bases from J, with 12 bases between. CDR3 DNA sequence: TGTGCCAGCAGTTACTTGGAGGGTTGGGGCAATCAGCCCCAGCATTTT. It specifies CASSYLEGWGNQPQHF.

The chain couples TRBV6-5 to TRBJ2-3; TRBD2 aligns across 10 bases. CDR3 size: 12 residues. Germline loops: CDR1 MNHEY, CDR2 SVGAGI. V lost 7 bases and J lost 7; bases outside the gene matches: 2. CDR3 in amino acids: CASTSGGHTQYF. The CDR3 region has the DNA TGTGCCAGCACTAGCGGGGGCCATACGCAGTATTTT.

The rearrangement uses TRBV5-4 and TRBJ2-3; 11 nucleotides match TRBD1. Germline CDR1 reads SGHNT; CDR2 reads YYREEE (reference sequence). Trimming at V came to 0 bases and at J to 4 bases, leaving 4 bases not matched to a gene. The CDR3 runs 16 residues. DNA of the CDR3: TGTGCCAGCAGCTTGGGGGGGACAGGGGGATCAGATACGCAGTATTTT. Translated: CASSLGGTGGSDTQYF.

V is TRBV6-5 and J is TRBJ1-2; D might be TRBD1 (5 bases). Germline V gene sequence: CDR1 MNHEY, CDR2 SVGAGI. Trimming pared 5 bases from V and 3 bases from J, leaving 10 bases between. The CDR3 has 13 residues. The CDR3 region has the DNA TGTGCCAGCAGTATCCGGGACGACTATGGCTACACCTTC. It translates to CASSIRDDYGYTF.

The chain carries TRBV5-1 and TRBJ1-1; possible D gene TRBD1, 5 bases. The germline V gene has CDR1 SGHRS and CDR2 YFSETQ. V was cut by 0 bases and J by 1 base, with 16 bases left in between. The CDR3 is 17 residues long. CDR3 sequence reads: CASSLEGGGYGNTEAFF. As DNA, the CDR3 is TGCGCCAGCAGCTTGGAAGGTGGGGGTTATGGGAACACTGAAGCTTTCTTT.

The chain joins TRBV18 to TRBJ1-4, with 9 bases that match TRBD1. V lost 4 bases and J lost 0; bases outside the gene matches: 9. Germline CDR1 KGHSH, CDR2 LQKENI. CDR3 length: 18 amino acids. The CDR3 DNA reads as TGTGCCAGCTCACGCCAACAGGGGGCGCAGACAACTAATGAAAAACTGTTTTTT. This encodes CASSRQQGAQTTNEKLFF.

V usage is TRBV29-1 and J usage is TRBJ2-7; 8 nucleotides align to TRBD1. The CDR3 has 14 residues. Germline values: CDR1 SQVTM, CDR2 ANQGSEA. With 1 base clipped from V and 1 base from J, the junction kept 3 bases outside the gene matches. CDR3: CSVEAGQGSYEQYF. The CDR3 nucleotides are TGCAGCGTTGAAGCAGGACAGGGATCCTACGAGCAGTACTTC.

This clone showed up just a few times. The chain has TRBV7-8 and TRBJ2-3; no firm D call. The CDR3 loop spans 16 amino acids. V was trimmed by 3 bases and J by 2 bases, leaving 15 bases between them. Germline V gene data show CDR1 as SGHVS and CDR2 as FQNEAQ. The CDR3 here is CASSFIAVKPTDTQYF. As DNA, the CDR3 is TGTGCCAGCAGCTTCATCGCCGTCAAGCCCACAGATACGCAGTATTTT.